The TCR beta chain described here comes from a study of T cell repertoires in aging, cancer and after chemotherapy. Of note for this clonotype: This could be a read error, since a much larger clone is one nucleotide away.

Multiplex touch-down PCR with TRB-A/B primers amplified rearranged V-D-J TRB sequences. MiXCR, run by TCRdb on the multiplex PCR reads, gives a single entry per CDR3 protein. This table has around 3,000 distinct CDR3 sequences, 33% appearing once. The CDR3 covers 12 residues. V was shortened by 5 bases and J by 8 bases, with 12 bases between the two germline ends. Peripheral blood genomic DNA, not sorted cells or RNA, was the template. Sample: blood. The chain carries TRBV12-3 or TRBV12-4 and TRBJ1-2, with a weak D call TRBD1 (6 bases). This TCR derives from a human donor with a solid tumor. CDR3 in DNA: TGTGCCAGCAGTCTACAGGGAGGGGGCTACACCTTC. It yields the protein CASSLQGGGYTF.